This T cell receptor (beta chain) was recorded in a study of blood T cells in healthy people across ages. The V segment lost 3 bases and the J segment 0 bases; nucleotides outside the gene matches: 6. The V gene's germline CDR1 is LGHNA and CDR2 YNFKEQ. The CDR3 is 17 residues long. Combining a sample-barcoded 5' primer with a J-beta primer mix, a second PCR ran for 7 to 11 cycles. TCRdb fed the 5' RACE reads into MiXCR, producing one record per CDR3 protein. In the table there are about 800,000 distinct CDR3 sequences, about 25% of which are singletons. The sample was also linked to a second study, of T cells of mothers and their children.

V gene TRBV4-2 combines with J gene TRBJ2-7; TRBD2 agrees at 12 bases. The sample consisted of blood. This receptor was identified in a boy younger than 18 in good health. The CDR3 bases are TGTGCCAGCAGCCAGGCCGTGACTAGCGGGAGCTCCTACGAGCAGTACTTC. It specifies CASSQAVTSGSSYEQYF.